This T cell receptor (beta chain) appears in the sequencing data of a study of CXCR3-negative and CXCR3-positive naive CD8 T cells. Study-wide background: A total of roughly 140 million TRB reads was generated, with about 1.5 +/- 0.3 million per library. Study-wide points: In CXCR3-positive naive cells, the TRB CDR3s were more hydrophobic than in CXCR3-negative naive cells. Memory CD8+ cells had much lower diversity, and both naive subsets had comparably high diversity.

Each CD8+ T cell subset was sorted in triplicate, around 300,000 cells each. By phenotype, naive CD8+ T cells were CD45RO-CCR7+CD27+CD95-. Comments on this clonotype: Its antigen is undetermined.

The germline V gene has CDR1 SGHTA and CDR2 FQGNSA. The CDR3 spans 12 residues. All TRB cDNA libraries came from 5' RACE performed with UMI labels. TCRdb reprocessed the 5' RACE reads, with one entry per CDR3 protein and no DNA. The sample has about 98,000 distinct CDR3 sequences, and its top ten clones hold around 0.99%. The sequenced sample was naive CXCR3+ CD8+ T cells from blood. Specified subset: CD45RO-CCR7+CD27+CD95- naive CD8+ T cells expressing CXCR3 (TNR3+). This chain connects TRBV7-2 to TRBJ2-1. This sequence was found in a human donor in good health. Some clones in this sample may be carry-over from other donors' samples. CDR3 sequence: CASSSTWDEQFF.